This TCR beta chain appears in the sequencing data of a study of blood T cell repertoires in COVID-19 (dated by TCRdb to about 2020). Turning to the overall study: Samples covering the acute and convalescent phases of COVID-19 were provided by collaborators in the United States, Italy and Spain. The prospective study material was composed of cDNA or gDNA derived from T cells, B-cell-depleted T cells, or PBMCs. Deeply sampled blood TCRbeta repertoires from subjects exposed to, actively infected with, or recovered from COVID-19 were included in the dataset. The repertoires were released in a freely available public database meant as a resource for research on the immune response to SARS-CoV-2. Samples came from the ongoing ImmuneRACE study (first 160 participants) plus 1,254 subjects from 6 global collaborators. A de-identified subject ID, COVID-19 status, age in years and sex were almost always included in the sample metadata. Where available, HLA class I and class II types were taken from metadata supplied by the sample provider and were not determined by assay-based typing.

The immunoSEQ Assay, a bias-controlled multiplex PCR, was used to amplify TCRbeta CDR3 regions from genomic DNA. The paper's processing steps were these. Nucleated cell counts per sample were estimated from amplification of reference gene primers within the assay. Sequence reads were collapsed and filtered to measure the absolute abundance of every unique TCRbeta CDR3 rearrangement. For each sample, productive Simpson clonality was calculated by taking the square root of Simpson's diversity index across productive rearrangements. TCRdb re-hosts the immuneACCESS table, in-frame sequences only. Its copies lack some clones; in the studies checked, an unresolved V gene accounts for under half of them, and the cause for the rest is not known. For V, J and clone size, that table is used; D and trimming come from the DNA. For this sample the table gives around 330,000 clones, of which 70% to 90% were detected only once. The ten biggest clones cover under 4.5% of the sample.

V has 4 bases trimmed and J has 4 bases trimmed; junction bases matching no gene number 7. The germline V gene specifies SGDLS as CDR1 and YYNGEE as CDR2. The CDR3, cysteine through phenylalanine, is 15 amino acids long. This entry keeps only the CDR3 DNA: 45 bases, framed from base 1. This clone was observed once. Its target antigen remains unknown. Within one base of it there is no much larger clone, and no base qualities were kept. Beyond this particular receptor, the publication reports: The amount of clinical and demographic metadata varied by source and participant and was provided uncurated.

Whole blood was collected in K2EDTA tubes by collaborating institutions according to the institutions' own protocols. Collaborator samples were shipped for TCRbeta analysis as frozen whole blood, isolated PBMCs, or DNA extracted from either sample type. This clonotype was obtained from a woman aged 50 to 60 with active or convalescent COVID-19. Sequencing used peripheral blood. The chain links TRBV9 with TRBJ1-2; TRBD1 lines up with 10 middle nucleotides. The CDR3 reads CASSLPDRGVYGYTF. The base sequence is TGTGCCAGCAGCCTCCCGGACAGGGGGGTCTATGGCTACACCTTC.